Reported below is one T cell receptor beta chain. Antigen unknown. Some clones are missing from TCRdb's copy, which holds only in-frame ones; the method was immunoSEQ multiplex PCR. Of around 13,000 clones detected, around 74% appear once; the ten largest clones hold less than 9%. Germline CDR1 and CDR2: LNHDA and SQIVND (reference sequence). V dropped 6 bases and J dropped 1 base, with 9 bases sitting between them. The CDR3 totals 13 residues. The data were taken from a study of graft-versus-host responses after intestinal transplantation. Whole-study findings and limits: High graft-versus-host to host-versus-graft clonal ratios were seen in allografts of patients with graft-donor T cell macrochimerism. GvH clones detected in recipient marrow included some appearing first in ileum or blood.

Grafts had their tissue processed, releasing intraepithelial and lamina propria lymphocytes. Specimen: ileum tissue, collected 16 days after intestinal transplant. The TCR comes from a human patient who received an intestinal transplant, so some T cells may come from the graft donor. The chain joins TRBV19 to TRBJ1-2; D gene unclear. The CDR3 sequence is CASSFQFNYGYTF. The CDR3 DNA reads TGTGCCAGTAGCTTCCAGTTTAACTATGGCTACACCTTC.